This TCR beta chain was obtained from a study of human T cells and chemical hapten exposure. Overall study: Small differences in pooled library volume mainly drove the variation in TCR yields per sample.

General study points: Expanded TCRs grouped into significantly more large CDR3 similarity clusters than controls produced.

Time point reported: pre-sensitization, week 0. Treatment denoted: therapeutic diphenylcyclopropenone sensitization with weekly scalp DPC. Comment on this clonotype: Antigen unknown.

TCRdb recomputed calls from the RACE reads with MiXCR, one row per CDR3 protein. The repertoire holds tens of thousands of distinct CDR3 sequences, with roughly 9.9% as singletons. V was trimmed by 3 bases and J by 7 bases, leaving 7 bases between them. Germline CDR1 and CDR2: MDHEN and SYDVKM. The CDR3 runs to 11 residues. The chain carries TRBV28 and TRBJ2-7; D ambiguous. The sequence was collected from a woman in her 40s with alopecia areata. Some clones in this sample may be carry-over from other donors' samples. Sequenced here: whole blood, sampled in connection with sensitization to the hapten diphenylcyclopropenone (DPC). The CDR3 region has the DNA TGTGCCAGCAGTTTCAGTCAGGAGCAGTACTTC. It yields the protein CASSFSQEQYF.